The 15 T cell receptor beta chains listed next were all sequenced from one sample in a study of metastatic and nonmetastatic thyroid tumors. No patient had received any treatment before thyroid surgery. TCRdb reprocessed the PCR reads via MiXCR. The table lists 15,000 to 18,000 clones, approximately 23% of them singletons. Sequenced sample: tumor tissue. The receptors originated from a female donor with papillary thyroid cancer or a benign thyroid nodule (not recorded which). Some clones in this sample may be carry-over from other donors' samples.

Many counts were recorded for this clone. V is TRBV20-1 and J is TRBJ2-5, with D perhaps assigned TRBD1 or TRBD2 (5 bases each). In germline, CDR1 is DFQATT, CDR2 SNEGSKA (reference sequence). Between the trimmed V and J ends, which lost 3 bases and 3 bases, there was a span of 23 bases. The CDR3 runs to 17 residues. CDR3 nucleotide sequence: TGCAGTGCTAGCCCCAGAGGGGCTAGCTGGAATGAAGAGACCCAGTACTTC. Its translation is CSASPRGASWNEETQYF.

In its sample, this clone was seen many times. This chain joins TRBV11-2 and TRBJ1-1; no firm D call. Germline CDR1 is SGHAT and CDR2 is FQNNGV. Trimming left V 5 bases short and J 1 base short, with 8 bases between. The CDR3 is 13 amino acids. This CDR3 is CASSPRRNTEAFF. The DNA of the CDR3 is TGTGCCAGCAGCCCCCGGAGGAACACTGAAGCTTTCTTT.

This clone has ten or more counts. V gene TRBV12-3 or TRBV12-4 combines with J gene TRBJ2-1, with D tentatively TRBD2 (6 bases). The V end lost 2 bases, the J end lost 8 bases, and 13 bases lay between the germline ends. The CDR3 is made up of 14 amino acids. CDR3 amino acids: CASSLSGGGDEQFF. CDR3 sequence (DNA): TGTGCCAGCAGTTTATCGGGCGGAGGGGATGAGCAGTTCTTC.

In this sample, this clone turned up many times. The genes are TRBV4-3 and TRBJ1-5; D gene ambiguous. The CDR3 runs to 15 residues. Per germline, CDR1 LGHNA and CDR2 YSLEER. Trimming cost V 0 bases and J 3 bases, with 9 bases left between them. For the CDR3, the DNA is TGCGCCAGCAGCCAAGATGGGGTTAACAATCAGCCCCAGCATTTT. It codes for CASSQDGVNNQPQHF.

This rearrangement joins TRBV20-1 to TRBJ2-1; tentatively, D is TRBD2 (6 bases). The germline gives CDR1 DFQATT, CDR2 SNEGSKA (reference sequence). Trimming shortened V by 6 bases and J by 5 bases, and 20 bases separated the two germline ends. CDR3 length: 15 amino acids. The CDR3, as DNA: TGCAGTGCCTCGAGTGGTCGGGGGTTAGACAATGAGCAGTTCTTC. Encoded protein: CSASSGRGLDNEQFF.

This clone is medium-sized. The CDR3 DNA reads as TGTGCCAGCAGTTACGGCGGTGTTGAAGCTTTCTTT. Translated, it gives CASSYGGVEAFF. The chain is built from TRBV6-5 and TRBJ1-1; D not resolved. Germline loops: CDR1 MNHEY, CDR2 SVGAGI. CDR3 length: 12 amino acids. Trimming removed 2 bases from V and 7 bases from J, with 8 bases in between.

The chain employs TRBV6-1 and TRBJ2-7; D tentatively reads TRBD1 or TRBD2 (5 bases each). Germline V gives CDR1 MNHNS, CDR2 SASEGT. CDR3 length equals 15 residues. V was pared by 5 bases and J by 0 bases, with 14 bases between. Here the CDR3 reads CASSPPRDRSYEQYF. DNA of the CDR3: TGTGCCAGCAGTCCACCCCGGGACCGCTCCTACGAGCAGTACTTC.

In this sample, this clone turned up many times. This chain joins TRBV10-1 and TRBJ2-3; no clear D gene. The length of the CDR3 is 14 residues. Germline-derived CDR1 and CDR2 are WNHNN and SYGVQD (reference sequence). V was cut by 4 bases and J by 8 bases, with 16 bases left in between. CDR3 amino acids: CASSVTAASSTQYF. The DNA for the CDR3 is TGCGCCAGCAGTGTGACGGCGGCCTCAAGTACGCAGTATTTT.

Concerning this clone itself: A read error may account for a junction end that differs from germline. The DNA for the CDR3 is TGCGCCAGCAGTGAAAAAGGGGACGGGGACGGCTACACCTTC. Its protein is CASSEKGDGDGYTF. The genes are TRBV2 and TRBJ1-2; tentatively, D is TRBD1 (5 bases). The CDR3 has 14 amino acids. CDR1 and CDR2 (germline): SNHLY, FYNNEI. Full variable domain (rest looked up from reference TRBV2 and TRBJ1-2): EPEVTQTPSHQVTQMGQEVILRCVPISNHLYFYWYRQILGQKVEFLVSFYNNEISEKSEIFDDQFSVERPDGSNFTLKIRSTKLEDSAMYFCASSEKGDGDGYTFGSGTRLTVV.

This clone was counted at least ten times. The rearrangement links TRBV2 to TRBJ2-5, with TRBD2 matching over 9 bases. CDR1 and CDR2 from the germline V gene are SNHLY and FYNNEI. This CDR3 comprises 16 residues. V shed 6 bases, J shed 5 bases, and the junction held 13 bases outside the gene matches. CDR3 sequence (DNA): TGTGCCAGCAGCCCTGTAGCGGGAGTGGCTAAGGAGACCCAGTACTTC. Encoded protein: CASSPVAGVAKETQYF. Variable domain in full (rest from reference TRBV2 and TRBJ2-5): EPEVTQTPSHQVTQMGQEVILRCVPISNHLYFYWYRQILGQKVEFLVSFYNNEISEKSEIFDDQFSVERPDGSNFTLKIRSTKLEDSAMYFCASSPVAGVAKETQYFGPGTRLLVL.

This clone was counted at least ten times. The J gene is TRBJ1-1, the V gene TRBV9; D remains unclear. V was clipped by 3 bases and J by 1 base, with 10 bases between them. The CDR3 spans 14 residues. Germline CDR1 SGDLS, CDR2 YYNGEE. In nucleotides, the CDR3 is TGTGCCAGCAGCGCCCGGCCCCAGAACACTGAAGCTTTCTTT. This translates into CASSARPQNTEAFF.

On this clone itself: At one end the junction does not follow the germline gene, possibly because of a read error. Other DNA sequences in the same sample also yield this CDR3. The chain has TRBV19 and TRBJ2-6; a possible D gene is TRBD2 (6 bases). This CDR3 comprises 16 residues. Germline V gene lookup returns CDR1 LNHDA and CDR2 SQIVND (reference sequence). The CDR3 coding sequence is TGTGCCAGTACCTACCTCGGGGGACCCGGTGCCAACGTCCTTACTTTC. It translates to CASTYLGGPGANVLTF.

This clone came up many times. This rearrangement joins TRBV18 to TRBJ2-3; D not certain. V dropped 1 base and J dropped 4 bases, with 3 bases sitting between them. The V gene's germline CDR1 is KGHSH and CDR2 LQKENI. CDR3 length equals 12 residues. The CDR3 sequence is CASSPLADTQYF. Written as DNA, the CDR3 is TGTGCCAGCTCACCACTAGCAGATACGCAGTATTTT.

This clone is termed medium-sized. The chain joins TRBV18 to TRBJ2-7, with 10 bases aligning to TRBD2. Germline CDR1 is KGHSH and CDR2 is LQKENI. There are 15 residues in the CDR3. J gave up 0 bases and V 2 bases, and 1 base lay outside the gene matches. The CDR3 sequence: CASSPASGSSYEQYF. The CDR3 DNA reads TGTGCCAGCTCACCAGCTAGCGGGAGCTCCTACGAGCAGTACTTC.

The chain employs TRBV5-1 and TRBJ2-7; D perhaps matches TRBD1 (5 bases). The V and J ends lost 5 bases and 0 bases respectively, with 15 bases between them. CDR3 length equals 15 residues. The germline gives CDR1 SGHRS, CDR2 YFSETQ. DNA for the CDR3: TGCGCCAGCAGAGGAATTGCCGACAGCTCCTACGAGCAGTACTTC. Translation gives CASRGIADSSYEQYF.